This TCR beta chain is from a study of OX40 agonist ivuxolimab in advanced cancers. This clone was recorded only once. Using immunoSEQ multiplex PCR, the repertoire was profiled, and TCRdb retains in-frame clones only, with some absent. The sample yields approximately 74,000 clones, more than 80% seen once. CDR3 length: 14 amino acids. CDR1 SGHRS and CDR2 YFSETQ come from the germline V gene. J lost 6 bases, V lost 4 bases, and 9 bases had no gene match. This specimen was CD4+ or CD8+ T cells sorted from blood, taken in a trial of the OX40 agonist ivuxolimab. This receptor was taken from an adult with an advanced solid tumor such as melanoma, head and neck, liver or kidney cancer. The V and J genes are TRBV5-1 and TRBJ1-1, with 7 nucleotides matching TRBD1. The CDR3 DNA sequence: TGCGCCAGCAGCCCCCAGGGGGGGCGGGCTGAAGCTTTCTTT. Its protein is CASSPQGGRAEAFF.